A single sample is the source of the 21 T cell receptor beta chains below, sequenced in a study of blood T cell repertoires in COVID-19. Assay used: immunoSEQ multiplex PCR; TCRdb lists only in-frame clones, some missing. Found here are more than 100,000 clones, about 79% of them singletons; the top ten hold about 17%. Material for sequencing was peripheral blood. Receptors originate from a woman aged 50 to 60 with acute or convalescent COVID-19.

The J gene is TRBJ1-6, the V gene TRBV10-3; TRBD1 matches at 8 bases. The germline CDR1 and CDR2 sequences are ENHRY and SYGVKD. The CDR3 runs 15 residues. Trimming took 4 bases from V and 7 from J; bases not matched to a gene: 6. The CDR3 coding sequence is TGTGCCATCAGTGGCTCCCAGGGGGCGAATTCACCCCTCCACTTT. Its translation is CAISGSQGANSPLHF.

J is TRBJ1-3 and V is TRBV6-5; weak D call: TRBD1 (5 bases). This CDR3 has 14 residues. Germline CDR1 is MNHEY and CDR2 is SVGAGI. V lost 6 bases, J lost 4 bases, and 13 bases lay in between. As DNA, the CDR3 is TGTGCCAGCAGCTGGGGGACTTCGGGAAACACCATATATTTT. It yields the protein CASSWGTSGNTIYF.

The chain has TRBV2 and TRBJ2-2; TRBD1 agrees at 7 bases. Germline CDR1 SNHLY, CDR2 FYNNEI. V shed 3 bases and J 6 bases; nucleotides not matched to a gene: 7. CDR3 size: 15 residues. This chain's CDR3 is CASSDKGATAGELFF. In DNA form, the CDR3 reads TGTGCCAGCAGTGATAAGGGGGCGACCGCCGGGGAGCTGTTTTTT.

V usage is TRBV27 and J usage is TRBJ1-1, with TRBD1 matching 7 bases. The CDR3 totals 15 residues. The V gene's germline CDR1 is MNHEY and CDR2 SMNVEV (reference sequence). V trimming: 5 bases; J trimming: 4 bases; junction bases outside the gene matches: 10. The CDR3 loop is CASSPRQGLGTEAFF. The DNA of the CDR3 is TGTGCCAGCAGTCCTCGACAGGGACTGGGCACTGAAGCTTTCTTT.

The CDR3 sequence: CASSLTPPGGDGYTF. CDR3 coding DNA: TGTGCCAGCAGCTTAACCCCCCCAGGGGGCGATGGCTACACCTTC. The J gene is TRBJ1-2, the V gene TRBV27; 8 bases are a match to TRBD1. V shed 6 bases and J 6 bases; nucleotides not matched to a gene: 12. The CDR3 sequence is 15 residues long. Germline V gene sequence: CDR1 MNHEY, CDR2 SMNVEV (reference sequence).

The chain recombines TRBV19 with TRBJ2-5; possibly TRBD1 for D (7 bases). Deletions cut 8 bases from V and 1 base from J, with 20 bases between. The germline V gene has CDR1 LNHDA and CDR2 SQIVND (reference sequence). The CDR3 is made up of 16 amino acids. CDR3 sequence reads: CASSRRGRNPQETQYF. CDR3 DNA sequence: TGTGCCAGTTCTCGGAGGGGGCGAAATCCCCAAGAGACCCAGTACTTC.

This chain connects TRBV3-1 (or the pseudogene TRBV3-2) to TRBJ1-5, with D uncertain. The germline V gene has CDR1 LGHDT and CDR2 YNNKEL (reference sequence). This CDR3 is 12 amino acids long. Trimming stripped 2 bases from V and 3 bases from J, with 2 bases between. DNA for the CDR3: TGTGCCAGCAGCCAACACAATCAGCCCCAGCATTTT. The encoded protein is CASSQHNQPQHF.

The V and J genes are TRBV2 and TRBJ1-1, with D tentatively TRBD1 (5 bases). V lost 6 bases, J lost 6 bases, and 14 bases lay in between. Germline lookup yields CDR1 SNHLY and CDR2 FYNNEI. The CDR3 runs 13 residues. DNA of the CDR3: TGTGCCAGCAGAGAGCAGGGTAAGGCTGAAGCTTTCTTT. Translating it yields CASREQGKAEAFF.

V and J are TRBV3-1 (or the pseudogene TRBV3-2) and TRBJ2-5; D might be TRBD1 (5 bases). V lost 6 bases to trimming and J lost 5 bases, with 13 bases between them. This CDR3 has 13 residues. Germline CDR1 and CDR2: LGHDT and YNNKEL (reference sequence). The CDR3: CASSHRGRETQYF. The CDR3, as DNA: TGTGCCAGCAGTCATAGGGGAAGGGAGACCCAGTACTTC.

This sequence joins TRBV29-1 and TRBJ2-1; 10 nucleotides line up with TRBD2. Germline CDR1 reads SQVTM; CDR2 reads ANQGSEA. The length of the CDR3 is 17 residues. Trimming at V came to 3 bases and at J to 7 bases, leaving 15 bases not matched to a gene. The CDR3 here is CSVDAHLERGGLNEQFF. The CDR3 coding sequence is TGCAGCGTTGACGCTCATTTAGAGCGGGGGGGCCTTAATGAGCAGTTCTTC.

V gene TRBV27 combines with J gene TRBJ1-1; TRBD1 might be the D (6 bases). This CDR3 is built from 14 residues. V lost 7 bases to trimming and J lost 5 bases, with 17 bases between them. Germline-derived CDR1 and CDR2 are MNHEY and SMNVEV (reference sequence). The DNA of the CDR3 is TGTGCCAGCATAAGAACAGGGACGACGACTGAAGCTTTCTTT. Protein sequence: CASIRTGTTTEAFF.

The gene calls are TRBV16 and TRBJ1-6; D unclear. The V end was cut by 3 bases, the J end by 0 bases, with 6 bases between. The germline V gene has CDR1 KGHSY and CDR2 FQNENV. There are 15 residues in the CDR3. Here the CDR3 reads CASSQESSYNSPLHF. CDR3 DNA sequence: TGTGCCAGCAGCCAGGAGAGCTCCTATAATTCACCCCTCCACTTT. Full variable domain (missing parts from reference TRBV16 and TRBJ1-6): GEEVAQTPKHLVRGEGQKAKLYCAPIKGHSYVFWYQQVLKNEFKFLISFQNENVFDETGMPKERFSAKCLPNSPCSLEIQATKLEDSAVYFCASSQESSYNSPLHFGNGTRLTVT.

The chain has TRBV5-1 and TRBJ1-1, with D perhaps matching TRBD1 (6 bases). V gave up 4 bases and J gave up 5 bases, with 21 bases separating them. Germline CDR1 reads SGHRS; CDR2 reads YFSETQ. This CDR3 region has 16 residues. DNA of the CDR3: TGCGCCAGCAGCGTCGACCCACAGGGAAGGACGACTGAAGCTTTCTTT. Translated, it gives CASSVDPQGRTTEAFF. Full variable domain (rest looked up from reference TRBV5-1 and TRBJ1-1): KAGVTQTPRYLIKTRGQQVTLSCSPISGHRSVSWYQQTPGQGLQFLFEYFSETQRNKGNFPGRFSGRQFSNSRSEMNVSTLELGDSALYLCASSVDPQGRTTEAFFGQGTRLTVV.

The chain uses TRBV4-1 and TRBJ1-5, with unresolved D. Trimming took 0 bases from V and 3 from J, leaving 15 bases between them. Germline loops: CDR1 MGHRA, CDR2 YSYEKL. The CDR3 is 17 residues long. CDR3 nucleotide sequence: TGCGCCAGCAGCCAAGAGGGGAGTCTCTCGGTCAATCAGCCCCAGCATTTT. Protein sequence: CASSQEGSLSVNQPQHF.

The chain couples TRBV29-1 to TRBJ1-2; 8 nucleotides match TRBD1. Germline CDR1 SQVTM, CDR2 ANQGSEA. The V segment lost 7 bases and the J segment 5 bases; nucleotides outside the gene matches: 12. The CDR3 runs 14 residues. This chain's CDR3 is CSASTGTGGYGYTF. Here the CDR3 DNA reads TGCAGCGCTTCAACCGGGACAGGAGGTTATGGCTACACCTTC.

The rearrangement uses TRBV29-1 and TRBJ2-2; D is unresolved. CDR1 SQVTM and CDR2 ANQGSEA come from the germline V gene. Trimming took off 3 bases at V and 1 base at J, with 9 bases between the two ends. CDR3 length: 14 residues. CDR3 sequence reads: CSVDHEENTGELFF. The CDR3 bases are TGCAGCGTTGATCATGAGGAGAACACCGGGGAGCTGTTTTTT.

The V and J genes are TRBV29-1 and TRBJ1-5; possible D gene TRBD1, 6 bases. CDR1 is SQVTM and CDR2 is ANQGSEA in the germline V gene. V lost 7 bases and J lost 3, with 16 bases in between. The CDR3 is 14 amino acids. As DNA, the CDR3 is TGCAGCGCCTCCACAGGGATCATCAATCAGCCCCAGCATTTT. Translating gives CSASTGIINQPQHF. The whole variable domain, remainder taken from reference TRBV29-1 and TRBJ1-5, is SAVISQKPSRDICQRGTSLTIQCQVDSQVTMMFWYRQQPGQSLTLIATANQGSEATYESGFVIDKFPISRPNLTFSTLTVSNMSPEDSSIYLCSASTGIINQPQHFGDGTRLSIL.

The chain has TRBV19 and TRBJ1-6, with 12 bases aligning to TRBD1. Per germline, CDR1 LNHDA and CDR2 SQIVND (reference sequence). V lost 4 bases to trimming and J lost 9 bases; unmatched junction nucleotides: 16. The CDR3 extends over 19 amino acids. DNA of the CDR3: TGTGCCAGTAGTAAAGGGGGGACAGGGGGCTTCAGAAGAGGTTCACCCCTCCACTTT. This codes for CASSKGGTGGFRRGSPLHF.

This clone has a handful of counts. Other DNA sequences in the same sample also yield this CDR3. CDR3 sequence reads: CAISNGGAYEQYF. The CDR3 region has the DNA TGTGCCATCAGTAATGGGGGGGCCTACGAGCAGTACTTC. This chain uses TRBV10-3 with TRBJ2-7, with TRBD2 matching over 7 bases. Germline CDR1 is ENHRY and CDR2 is SYGVKD. V shed 5 bases, J shed 2 bases, and the junction held 3 bases outside the gene matches. The CDR3 extends over 13 amino acids.

J is TRBJ1-1 and V is TRBV6-5; D unresolved. The germline V gene has CDR1 MNHEY and CDR2 SVGAGI. The CDR3 totals 13 residues. Trimming took off 5 bases at V and 5 bases at J, with 12 bases between the two ends. The DNA for the CDR3 is TGTGCCAGCAGTCCCGGGAGAGGTACTGAAGCTTTCTTT. Translated: CASSPGRGTEAFF.

The gene calls are TRBV30 and TRBJ2-2; 7 positions match TRBD2. Germline V gene data show CDR1 as GTSNPN and CDR2 as SVGIG (reference sequence). The CDR3 spans 14 residues. Trimming took 3 bases from V and 7 from J; bases not matched to a gene: 8. Here the CDR3 DNA reads TGTGCCTGGAGCCCCGGGGGGATTAGCGGGGAGCTGTTTTTT. This codes for CAWSPGGISGELFF.